The 16 T cell receptor beta chains given below trace back to one sample, sequenced in a study of cytomegalovirus exposure and HLA in healthy donors. Primers included in the PCR were 60 Vbeta and 13 Jbeta primers. The data were produced by immunoSEQ multiplex PCR, yet TCRdb's version contains in-frame clones alone and is incomplete. The table records tens of thousands of clones, roughly 70% of them present only once. The source material was PBMCs. The origin of the receptors is a woman between 45 and 65 years old in good health and CMV-seropositive.

This chain links TRBV5-5 with TRBJ2-1, with D uncertain. The CDR3 has 14 residues. The V end was cut by 0 bases, the J end by 9 bases, with 13 bases between. CDR1 and CDR2 (germline): SGHKS, YYEKEE (reference sequence). The CDR3 here is CASSLGVSLGEQFF. CDR3 DNA: TGTGCCAGCAGCTTGGGCGTTAGCCTTGGTGAGCAGTTCTTC.

The chain recombines TRBV28 with TRBJ2-7; 10 bases match TRBD2. The germline V gene encodes CDR1 MDHEN and CDR2 SYDVKM. The CDR3 loop spans 14 amino acids. V lost 10 bases to trimming and J lost 7 bases; unmatched junction nucleotides: 13. The CDR3 DNA is TGTGCCACCTTAAGCGGGAGGGTGAGGGAGGAGCAGTACTTC. Protein: CATLSGRVREEQYF.

This clone was detected once. The V call is TRBV6-1, the J call TRBJ2-2; TRBD2 matches 11 bases. J gave up 6 bases and V 4 bases, and 7 bases lay outside the gene matches. Germline CDR1 is MNHNS and CDR2 is SASEGT. This CDR3 contains 16 residues. The CDR3 DNA reads TGTGCCAGCAGTGGAACTAGCGGGAGAGTGGCCGGGGAGCTGTTTTTT. The encoded protein is CASSGTSGRVAGELFF.

This clone occurred a few times. J is TRBJ1-6 and V is TRBV19, with 7 bases identical to TRBD1. Germline CDR1 reads LNHDA; CDR2 reads SQIVND (reference sequence). V lost 5 bases, J lost 11 bases, and 9 bases stayed unmatched. CDR3 size: 14 residues. Here the CDR3 DNA reads TGTGCCAGTAGTGAGACAGGGACTGGGGCACCCCTCCACTTT. The encoded protein is CASSETGTGAPLHF.

The V call is TRBV9, the J call TRBJ2-3; TRBD1 matches at 9 bases. CDR1 SGDLS and CDR2 YYNGEE come from the germline V gene. This CDR3 is built from 15 residues. The ends lost 3 bases at V and 1 base at J; junction bases unmatched: 3. The CDR3 protein is CASSAWTGGTDTQYF. CDR3 DNA sequence: TGTGCCAGCAGCGCCTGGACAGGGGGCACAGATACGCAGTATTTT. The whole variable domain, remainder taken from reference TRBV9 and TRBJ2-3, is DSGVTQTPKHLITATGQRVTLRCSPRSGDLSVYWYQQSLDQGLQFLIQYYNGEERAKGNILERFSAQQFPDLHSELNLSSLELGDSALYFCASSAWTGGTDTQYFGPGTRLTVL.

This clone was counted a few times. The same CDR3 arises from other DNA sequences in this sample as well. The gene calls are TRBV6-4 and TRBJ1-5, with 10 bases fitting TRBD1. Germline loops: CDR1 MRHNA, CDR2 SNTAGT. The CDR3 length is 16 residues. The ends lost 0 bases at V and 6 bases at J; junction bases unmatched: 5. The CDR3 is CASSDSGTGVAQPQHF. The DNA of the CDR3 is TGTGCCAGCAGTGACTCCGGGACAGGGGTGGCTCAGCCCCAGCATTTT.

This chain uses TRBV19 with TRBJ2-2; 13 bases line up with TRBD2. V dropped 6 bases and J dropped 2; count of bases not matched to a gene: 9. In germline, CDR1 is LNHDA, CDR2 SQIVND (reference sequence). There are 18 residues in the CDR3. The CDR3 DNA sequence: TGTGCCAGTAGCAATCCGGGACTAGCGGGACTTAACACCGGGGAGCTGTTTTTT. This codes for CASSNPGLAGLNTGELFF.

The chain uses TRBV30 and TRBJ2-2, with D possibly TRBD1 on 5 matching bases. CDR3 length equals 16 residues. Germline V CDR1 and CDR2: GTSNPN, SVGIG (reference sequence). Trimming took off 0 bases at V and 4 bases at J, with 15 bases between the two ends. The CDR3, as DNA: TGTGCCTGGAGTGTACGTTTAGGGGCGACCACCGGGGAGCTGTTTTTT. It codes for CAWSVRLGATTGELFF. Full variable domain (remainder filled in from reference TRBV30 and TRBJ2-2): SQTIHQWPATLVQPVGSPLSLECTVEGTSNPNLYWYRQAAGRGLQLLFYSVGIGQISSEVPQNLSASRPQDRQFILSSKKLLLSDSGFYLCAWSVRLGATTGELFFGEGSRLTVL.

The chain links TRBV10-1 to TRBJ2-3, with D possibly being TRBD2 (6 bases). Trimming took 4 bases from V and 3 from J, leaving 11 bases between them. The CDR3 loop spans 14 amino acids. Looked up from germline, CDR1 is WNHNN and CDR2 is SYGVQD (reference sequence). The CDR3 loop is CASSVGGGTDTQYF. The CDR3 DNA reads TGCGCCAGCAGTGTGGGCGGAGGGACAGATACGCAGTATTTT.

The gene calls are TRBV7-9 and TRBJ2-7, with TRBD2 matching 14 bases. The germline V gene encodes CDR1 SEHNR and CDR2 FQNEAQ (reference sequence). The CDR3 runs to 16 residues. J was trimmed by 3 bases and V by 5 bases; bases with no gene match: 6. CDR3 DNA sequence: TGTGCCAGCAGCGACGGGACTAGCGGGGGAAACTACGAGCAGTACTTC. Residues: CASSDGTSGGNYEQYF. The full variable domain, rest sourced from reference TRBV7-9 and TRBJ2-7, is DTGVSQNPRHKITKRGQNVTFRCDPISEHNRLYWYRQTLGQGPEFLTYFQNEAQLEKSRLLSDRFSAERPKGSFSTLEIQRTEQGDSAMYLCASSDGTSGGNYEQYFGPGTRLTVT.

The CDR3 loop reads CASSEVRDRDPQKQYF. CDR3 DNA sequence: TGTGCCAGCAGTGAAGTTAGGGACAGGGACCCTCAGAAGCAGTACTTC. V gene TRBV2 combines with J gene TRBJ2-7, with 9 bases aligning to TRBD1. The ends lost 1 base at V and 8 bases at J; junction bases unmatched: 12. The CDR3 spans 16 residues. Germline CDR1 SNHLY, CDR2 FYNNEI.

The sample holds a few counts of this clone. This chain connects TRBV7-9 to TRBJ1-1; 7 nucleotides line up with TRBD1. This CDR3 is built from 15 residues. After removal of 6 bases from V and 4 bases from J, the junction contained 11 bases not matched to a gene. CDR1 is SEHNR, CDR2 FQNEAQ, per germline (reference sequence). CDR3 residues: CASRAAQGDGTEAFF. The CDR3 DNA reads as TGTGCCAGCAGAGCGGCTCAGGGGGATGGCACTGAAGCTTTCTTT.

The gene calls are TRBV29-1 and TRBJ2-1; 7 bases are shared with TRBD1. Trimming removed 7 bases from V and 5 bases from J; junction bases left unmatched: 5. CDR1 and CDR2 (germline): SQVTM, ANQGSEA. CDR3 size: 12 residues. CDR3 nucleotides: TGCAGCGGTGGGGGACAGCACAATGAGCAGTTCTTC. This codes for CSGGGQHNEQFF.

This clone came up once. The genes are TRBV4-3 and TRBJ2-2; possible D gene TRBD1, 6 bases. The CDR3 sequence is 14 residues long. The germline V and J ends were trimmed by 4 bases and 2 bases, with 8 bases remaining between them. In germline, CDR1 is LGHNA, CDR2 YSLEER. The CDR3 sequence is CASSRTDNTGELFF. The DNA of the CDR3 is TGCGCCAGCAGCCGGACAGACAACACCGGGGAGCTGTTTTTT.

The chain couples TRBV6-1 to TRBJ1-4; 8 nucleotides match TRBD1. With 6 bases clipped from V and 7 bases from J, the junction kept 4 bases outside the gene matches. Germline lookup yields CDR1 MNHNS and CDR2 SASEGT. This CDR3 region has 13 residues. CDR3 region: CASRDREFEKLFF. The CDR3 nucleotides read TGTGCCAGCAGGGACAGGGAGTTTGAAAAACTGTTTTTT.

This clone was detected once. This chain links TRBV9 with TRBJ2-2, with TRBD1 as a possible D gene (6 bases). There are 13 residues in the CDR3. V was cut by 7 bases and J by 6 bases, with 13 bases left in between. The germline CDR1 and CDR2 sequences are SGDLS and YYNGEE. The CDR3 DNA follows: TGTGCCAGCGAAACAGGGTACGCCGGGGAGCTGTTTTTT. It is translated as CASETGYAGELFF.